Each of the 17 T cell receptor beta chains below was sequenced from the same sample in a study of T cell responses to AZD1222 COVID-19 vaccine. TCRdb's table, derived via immunoSEQ multiplex PCR, lists solely in-frame clones and lacks some. The repertoire holds about 260,000 clones, with approximately 93% as singletons. Sequenced here: peripheral blood, sampled on day 0 of AZD1222 vaccination. The receptors here all came from an adult in good health.

The J gene is TRBJ2-1, the V gene TRBV5-4; D might be TRBD2 (5 bases). The CDR3 runs 14 residues. V gave up 6 bases and J gave up 8 bases, with 18 bases separating them. Germline V CDR1 and CDR2: SGHNT, YYREEE (reference sequence). CDR3 DNA: TGTGCCAGCACCATAGACACGGGGTCTGATGAGCAGTTCTTC. Protein product: CASTIDTGSDEQFF.

To note about this clone: Other DNA sequences of this sample code for an identical CDR3. The rearrangement uses TRBV5-1 and TRBJ1-1; D is possibly TRBD1 (6 bases). Trimming stripped 4 bases from V and 0 bases from J, with 10 bases between. The germline gives CDR1 SGHRS, CDR2 YFSETQ. CDR3 size: 14 residues. CDR3 nucleotide sequence: TGCGCCAGCAGCCCCGACAGGATGAACACTGAAGCTTTCTTT. This gives the protein CASSPDRMNTEAFF.

The gene calls are TRBV24-1 and TRBJ2-3; 13 bases line up with TRBD2. Germline CDR1 reads KGHDR; CDR2 reads SFDVKD. The CDR3 is 17 amino acids. V gave up 2 bases and J gave up 1 base; unmatched junction bases: 2. The CDR3 DNA follows: TGTGCCACCAGTGATTCCGGACTAGCGGGAGGCACAGATACGCAGTATTTT. It codes for CATSDSGLAGGTDTQYF.

This chain connects TRBV18 to TRBJ1-2, with a weak D call TRBD1 (5 bases). The CDR3 has 16 residues. Germline assignment: CDR1 KGHSH and CDR2 LQKENI. V was shortened by 3 bases and J by 4 bases, with 18 bases between the two germline ends. The DNA for the CDR3 is TGTGCCAGCTCACCGGGGGACGCCCTAACTCTCTATGGCTACACCTTC. This sequence encodes CASSPGDALTLYGYTF. Supplemented by reference TRBV18 and TRBJ1-2, the full variable domain reads NAGVMQNPRHLVRRRGQEARLRCSPMKGHSHVYWYRQLPEEGLKFMVYLQKENIIDESGMPKERFSAEFPKEGPSILRIQQVVRGDSAAYFCASSPGDALTLYGYTFGSGTRLTVV.

The CDR3 sequence: CASSLERLAGRLEQYF. DNA of the CDR3: TGTGCCAGCAGCTTGGAGAGACTAGCGGGAAGGCTCGAGCAGTACTTC. The chain links TRBV5-5 to TRBJ2-7; 11 bases are shared with TRBD2. The CDR3 totals 16 residues. J gave up 6 bases and V 0 bases, and 8 bases lay outside the gene matches. Germline V CDR1 and CDR2: SGHKS, YYEKEE (reference sequence).

The chain links TRBV18 to TRBJ2-1, with no clear D. The CDR3 length is 17 residues. Trimming pared 6 bases from V and 1 base from J, leaving 19 bases between. CDR1 and CDR2 from the germline V gene are KGHSH and LQKENI. The CDR3 DNA reads TGTGCCAGCTCCCTCCAAGGCTCACAAATTTCCTACAATGAGCAGTTCTTC. Amino acid sequence: CASSLQGSQISYNEQFF. The whole variable domain, filled in from reference TRBV18 and TRBJ2-1, reads NAGVMQNPRHLVRRRGQEARLRCSPMKGHSHVYWYRQLPEEGLKFMVYLQKENIIDESGMPKERFSAEFPKEGPSILRIQQVVRGDSAAYFCASSLQGSQISYNEQFFGPGTRLTVL.

The J gene is TRBJ2-7, the V gene TRBV6-2 or TRBV6-3; either TRBD1 or TRBD2 may supply D (6 bases each). CDR3 length: 14 residues. V was cut by 2 bases and J by 6 bases, with 14 bases left in between. Germline V lookup: CDR1 MNHEY, CDR2 SVGEGT. The DNA of the CDR3 is TGTGCCAGCAGTTACCAGGGCTCGGGGGCCGAGCAGTACTTC. Residues: CASSYQGSGAEQYF.

This clone was detected a few times. The J gene is TRBJ2-7, the V gene TRBV11-2, with a tentative D call TRBD2 (7 bases). Deletions cut 5 bases from V and 6 bases from J, with 20 bases between. CDR3 length: 15 residues. The germline V gene encodes CDR1 SGHAT and CDR2 FQNNGV. The CDR3 protein is CASSPRGARTLEQYF. CDR3 nucleotide sequence: TGTGCCAGCAGCCCTCGGGGGGCGCGAACCCTCGAGCAGTACTTC.

V usage is TRBV18 and J usage is TRBJ2-1, with TRBD2 as a possible D gene (6 bases). V gave up 5 bases and J gave up 8 bases, with 22 bases separating them. CDR3 length: 16 amino acids. Germline V gene lookup returns CDR1 KGHSH and CDR2 LQKENI. CDR3 bases: TGTGCCAGCTCAGCCTCCGGGACCACAAGGAGGGATGAGCAGTTCTTC. Translated: CASSASGTTRRDEQFF.

The chain joins TRBV20-1 to TRBJ1-1, with D unresolved. The germline gives CDR1 DFQATT, CDR2 SNEGSKA (reference sequence). The V gene lost 3 bases and the J gene lost 3 bases, with 17 bases spanning the gap. CDR3 length: 15 amino acids. The DNA for the CDR3 is TGCAGTGCTAGTGTAACCCTCCTACGCGACACTGAAGCTTTCTTT. It codes for CSASVTLLRDTEAFF.

This clone showed up just a few times. The chain employs TRBV5-4 and TRBJ2-2; D unresolved. The CDR3 length is 16 residues. Trimming cost V 4 bases and J 4 bases, with 17 bases left between them. The V gene's germline CDR1 is SGHNT and CDR2 YYREEE (reference sequence). The CDR3 loop reads CASSRQPDIGTGELFF. CDR3 nucleotides: TGTGCCAGCAGCCGCCAGCCCGACATTGGCACCGGGGAGCTGTTTTTT. Supplemented by reference TRBV5-4 and TRBJ2-2, the full variable domain reads ETGVTQSPTHLIKTRGQQVTLRCSSQSGHNTVSWYQQALGQGPQFIFQYYREEENGRGNFPPRFSGLQFPNYSSELNVNALELDDSALYLCASSRQPDIGTGELFFGEGSRLTVL.

The gene calls are TRBV27 and TRBJ1-2; D gene uncertain. From germline, CDR1 is MNHEY and CDR2 SMNVEV (reference sequence). Between the trimmed V and J ends, which lost 4 bases and 4 bases, there was a span of 13 bases. This CDR3 has 14 amino acids. The CDR3, as DNA: TGTGCCAGCAGTTCCCCTTCGGAGGGCTATGGCTACACCTTC. It specifies CASSSPSEGYGYTF.

The chain has TRBV5-5 and TRBJ1-1; TRBD1 matches 7 bases. Germline V gives CDR1 SGHKS, CDR2 YYEKEE (reference sequence). The ends lost 2 bases at V and 3 bases at J; junction bases unmatched: 13. CDR3 length: 17 amino acids. CDR3 bases: TGTGCCAGCAGCTTACCCTTAGGGGGCCCAACCTACACTGAAGCTTTCTTT. Protein: CASSLPLGGPTYTEAFF. The full variable domain, in which reference TRBV5-5 and TRBJ1-1 provide the parts outside the CDR3, is DAGVTQSPTHLIKTRGQQVTLRCSPISGHKSVSWYQQVLGQGPQFIFQYYEKEERGRGNFPDRFSARQFPNYSSELNVNALLLGDSALYLCASSLPLGGPTYTEAFFGQGTRLTVV.

In this sample, this clone turned up a few times. In nucleotides, the CDR3 is TGTGCCAGCAGCTCCTACAGGGGGAATGAGCAGTTCTTC. Its protein product is CASSSYRGNEQFF. The genes are TRBV11-2 and TRBJ2-1; 8 bases match TRBD1. The J segment lost 7 bases and the V segment lost 4 bases, leaving 3 bases of the junction unmatched. The CDR3 loop spans 13 amino acids. Germline V gene lookup returns CDR1 SGHAT and CDR2 FQNNGV.

The chain joins TRBV19 to TRBJ1-5; perhaps TRBD1 as D (5 bases). The CDR3 loop spans 13 amino acids. CDR1 LNHDA and CDR2 SQIVND come from the germline V gene (reference sequence). V lost 7 bases to trimming and J lost 9 bases, with 16 bases between them. CDR3 DNA sequence: TGTGCCAGTAAAGGGACGACAGTACGGCCCCAGCATTTT. It is translated as CASKGTTVRPQHF.

In DNA form, the CDR3 reads TGTGCCAGCAGCCCAAAGAGGAACACTGAAGCTTTCTTT. Protein sequence: CASSPKRNTEAFF. V is TRBV7-2 and J is TRBJ1-1; D gene unclear. CDR3 length equals 13 residues. From germline, CDR1 is SGHTA and CDR2 FQGNSA. Trimming left V 5 bases short and J 1 base short, with 8 bases between.

This chain uses TRBV7-2 with TRBJ1-2, with TRBD1 identical over 7 bases. Looked up from germline, CDR1 is SGHTA and CDR2 is FQGNSA. V trimming: 5 bases; J trimming: 1 base; junction bases outside the gene matches: 10. The CDR3 covers 16 residues. The CDR3 reads CASSRTGRSLNYGYTF. The DNA for the CDR3 is TGTGCCAGCAGCCGGACAGGCCGTTCCCTTAACTATGGCTACACCTTC. Full variable domain (outside the CDR3, taken from reference TRBV7-2 and TRBJ1-2): GAGVSQSPSNKVTEKGKDVELRCDPISGHTALYWYRQSLGQGLEFLIYFQGNSAPDKSGLPSDRFSAERTGGSVSTLTIQRTQQEDSAVYLCASSRTGRSLNYGYTFGSGTRLTVV.